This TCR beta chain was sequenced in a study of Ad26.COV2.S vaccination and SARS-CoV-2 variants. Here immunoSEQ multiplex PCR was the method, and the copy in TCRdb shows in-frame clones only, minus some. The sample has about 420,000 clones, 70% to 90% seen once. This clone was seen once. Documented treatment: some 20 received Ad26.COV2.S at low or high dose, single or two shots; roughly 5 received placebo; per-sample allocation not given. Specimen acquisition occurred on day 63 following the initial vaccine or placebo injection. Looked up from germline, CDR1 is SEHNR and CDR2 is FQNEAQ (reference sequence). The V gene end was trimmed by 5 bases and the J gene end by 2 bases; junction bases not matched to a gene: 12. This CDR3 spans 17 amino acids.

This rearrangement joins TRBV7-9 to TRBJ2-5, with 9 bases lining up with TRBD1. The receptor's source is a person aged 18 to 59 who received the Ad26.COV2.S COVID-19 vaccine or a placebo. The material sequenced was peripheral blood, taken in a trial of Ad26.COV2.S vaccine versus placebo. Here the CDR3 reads CASSTRATGGLQETQYF. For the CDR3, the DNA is TGTGCCAGCAGCACACGCGCGACAGGGGGTTTACAAGAGACCCAGTACTTC.